This T cell receptor beta chain was recorded in a study of immune characterization of retroperitoneal liposarcoma. The CDR3 has 16 residues. TCRdb processed the PCR reads anew with MiXCR; each CDR3 protein has one entry. The sample lists more than 10,000 distinct CDR3 sequences; less than 30% were seen once. V gene TRBV12-3 or TRBV12-4 combines with J gene TRBJ2-5; 7 bases are shared with TRBD1. The J call may be faulty, since TRBJ2-7 better matches the DNA end. The clonotype was recovered from a male donor with retroperitoneal liposarcoma. Specimen: tumor tissue. The CDR3: CASSGLGQGVSYEQYF. The CDR3 bases are TGTGCCAGCAGCGGCTTAGGGCAGGGGGTTTCCTACGAGCAGTACTTC.